These 23 T cell receptor beta chains were all obtained from the same sample, sequenced in a study of somatic mutations in cytotoxic T cells in rheumatoid arthritis. Clones were sequenced by immunoSEQ multiplex PCR, and TCRdb holds only the in-frame ones, with some missing. This table has 8,000 to 9,500 clones, about 80% appearing once. Input material: CD8+ T cells sorted from blood. These TCRs come from a woman in her forties or fifties in good health.

The V call is TRBV7-9, the J call TRBJ1-1; D gene ambiguous. Looked up from germline, CDR1 is SEHNR and CDR2 is FQNEAQ (reference sequence). CDR3 length equals 16 residues. V was cut by 1 base and J by 7 bases, with 19 bases left in between. This chain's CDR3 is CASSLESPARYFEAFF. The CDR3 DNA is TGTGCCAGCAGCTTAGAAAGTCCAGCGCGCTACTTTGAAGCTTTCTTT.

This chain joins TRBV5-1 and TRBJ2-2; D is perhaps TRBD2 (5 bases). Trimming pared 0 bases from V and 6 bases from J, leaving 15 bases between. Looked up from germline, CDR1 is SGHRS and CDR2 is YFSETQ. This CDR3 region has 16 residues. The CDR3 is CASSLAGVFAAGELFF. The CDR3 DNA reads TGCGCCAGCAGCTTGGCCGGGGTTTTTGCGGCCGGGGAGCTGTTTTTT.

The V and J genes are TRBV7-9 and TRBJ1-2, with a tentative D call TRBD1 (5 bases). V shed 7 bases and J shed 3 bases, with 15 bases lying between them. The CDR3 spans 14 residues. Germline-derived CDR1 and CDR2 are SEHNR and FQNEAQ (reference sequence). The CDR3 sequence: CASIGEGPHYGYTF. In DNA form, the CDR3 reads TGTGCCAGCATTGGGGAGGGGCCTCACTATGGCTACACCTTC.

This sequence joins TRBV29-1 and TRBJ1-2; perhaps TRBD1 as D (5 bases). The CDR3 is 12 amino acids. Germline CDR1 reads SQVTM; CDR2 reads ANQGSEA. The V and J ends lost 3 bases and 5 bases respectively, with 10 bases between them. The CDR3 DNA sequence: TGCAGCGTTGATGGGGGGGGGTATGGCTACACCTTC. Protein: CSVDGGGYGYTF. Variable domain in full (rest from reference TRBV29-1 and TRBJ1-2): SAVISQKPSRDICQRGTSLTIQCQVDSQVTMMFWYRQQPGQSLTLIATANQGSEATYESGFVIDKFPISRPNLTFSTLTVSNMSPEDSSIYLCSVDGGGYGYTFGSGTRLTVV.

The rearrangement links TRBV28 to TRBJ1-5; D perhaps matches TRBD1 (6 bases). With 5 bases removed from V and 0 bases from J, the gap between germline ends came to 20 bases. Germline V gene data show CDR1 as MDHEN and CDR2 as SYDVKM. This CDR3 comprises 18 residues. The DNA of the CDR3 is TGTGCCAGCAGTCTCCAATACAGACAGGTCCCTAGCAATCAGCCCCAGCATTTT. Its protein is CASSLQYRQVPSNQPQHF. The variable domain in full, with the rest retrieved from reference TRBV28 and TRBJ1-5, is DVKVTQSSRYLVKRTGEKVFLECVQDMDHENMFWYRQDPGLGLRLIYFSYDVKMKEKGDIPEGYSVSREKKERFSLILESASTNQTSMYLCASSLQYRQVPSNQPQHFGDGTRLSIL.

The table lists this clone with a count of one. The chain recombines TRBV5-1 with TRBJ1-1; D remains ambiguous. The CDR3 is made up of 13 amino acids. Trimming left V 2 bases short and J 2 bases short, with 7 bases between. Germline lookup yields CDR1 SGHRS and CDR2 YFSETQ. CDR3 DNA: TGCGCCAGCAGCTTTACACCAAACACTGAAGCTTTCTTT. Encoded protein: CASSFTPNTEAFF. Full variable domain (missing parts from reference TRBV5-1 and TRBJ1-1): KAGVTQTPRYLIKTRGQQVTLSCSPISGHRSVSWYQQTPGQGLQFLFEYFSETQRNKGNFPGRFSGRQFSNSRSEMNVSTLELGDSALYLCASSFTPNTEAFFGQGTRLTVV.

Remarks on this clone: It is unclear where the CDR3 begins or ends on the DNA, so no DNA is shown, and the CDR3 is as TCRdb lists it. This sequence joins TRBV27 and TRBJ2-5; the table gives TRBD1 as D, unverified against the DNA. The CDR3 has 14 amino acids, counting both end residues. The germline gives CDR1 MNHEY, CDR2 SMNVEV (reference sequence). The CDR3 loop is CASSFLAGEETQYF.

The rearrangement uses TRBV28 and TRBJ2-1, with 7 bases matching TRBD1. Germline lookup yields CDR1 MDHEN and CDR2 SYDVKM. V lost 6 bases and J lost 5; bases outside the gene matches: 7. This CDR3 is 14 amino acids long. The CDR3 coding sequence is TGTGCCAGCAGAACGGTACAGGGGAACAATGAGCAGTTCTTC. Translating gives CASRTVQGNNEQFF.

The chain links TRBV27 to TRBJ1-6; D may be TRBD1 (5 bases). The CDR3 covers 15 residues. Germline lookup yields CDR1 MNHEY and CDR2 SMNVEV (reference sequence). The ends were cut back, 5 bases at V and 9 bases at J, with 17 bases in the middle. In DNA form, the CDR3 reads TGTGCCAGCAGTCAGGGAGTGCGGGGTGGTTCACCCCTCCACTTT. It yields the protein CASSQGVRGGSPLHF.

The chain is built from TRBV7-8 and TRBJ1-2; weak D call: TRBD1 (6 bases). Germline CDR1 SGHVS, CDR2 FQNEAQ. The V end lost 5 bases, the J end lost 8 bases, and 12 bases lay between the germline ends. The CDR3 spans 12 residues. CDR3 amino acids: CASSQQGFGYTF. CDR3 coding DNA: TGTGCCAGCAGCCAACAGGGTTTCGGCTACACCTTC.

The genes are TRBV5-1 and TRBJ2-7; 8 nucleotides align to TRBD1. The ends lost 2 bases at V and 0 bases at J; junction bases unmatched: 1. The CDR3 is 14 amino acids. The germline V gene encodes CDR1 SGHRS and CDR2 YFSETQ. Written as DNA, the CDR3 is TGCGCCAGCAGCTTAGGACAGGGCTCCTACGAGCAGTACTTC. It translates to CASSLGQGSYEQYF.

The chain links TRBV10-3 to TRBJ2-5, with 9 bases identical to TRBD1. CDR1 is ENHRY, CDR2 SYGVKD, per germline. The trim removed 2 bases at V and 4 bases at J, leaving 5 bases unmatched. The CDR3 extends over 15 amino acids. The CDR3 protein is CAISEPGQGLETQYF. The CDR3 nucleotides read TGTGCCATCAGTGAGCCGGGACAGGGTTTAGAGACCCAGTACTTC.

J is TRBJ2-7 and V is TRBV13; 7 positions agree with TRBD1. The CDR3 length is 15 residues. The V and J ends lost 5 bases and 1 base, in that order; junction bases with no gene match: 8. Per the germline V gene, CDR1 is PRHDT and CDR2 is FYEKMQ (reference sequence). CDR3 region: CASSPIGQESYEQYF. CDR3 nucleotides: TGTGCCAGCAGCCCAATTGGACAGGAATCCTACGAGCAGTACTTC.

The rearrangement joins TRBV30 to TRBJ2-7; 8 bases match TRBD1. CDR1 is GTSNPN and CDR2 is SVGIG in the germline V gene (reference sequence). CDR3 size: 14 residues. The trim removed 2 bases at V and 4 bases at J, leaving 7 bases unmatched. CDR3 loop: CAWSIGQGWYEQYF. The CDR3 bases are TGTGCCTGGAGTATAGGACAGGGATGGTACGAGCAGTACTTC.

J is TRBJ2-7 and V is TRBV27; a weak D match, TRBD1 (6 bases). V was pared by 3 bases and J by 2 bases, with 8 bases between. In germline, CDR1 is MNHEY, CDR2 SMNVEV (reference sequence). CDR3 size: 13 residues. The CDR3 protein is CASSLDSTYEQYF. The CDR3, as DNA: TGTGCCAGCAGTTTGGACAGTACCTACGAGCAGTACTTC.

The chain recombines TRBV9 with TRBJ2-1, with 7 nucleotides matching TRBD2. From germline, CDR1 is SGDLS and CDR2 YYNGEE. V lost 0 bases and J lost 5; bases outside the gene matches: 11. This CDR3 region has 17 residues. The CDR3 sequence is CASSVGGGGFYNNEQFF. DNA of the CDR3: TGTGCCAGCAGCGTAGGGGGCGGGGGTTTTTATAACAATGAGCAGTTCTTC. Looking up the rest from reference TRBV9 and TRBJ2-1 gives the full variable domain: DSGVTQTPKHLITATGQRVTLRCSPRSGDLSVYWYQQSLDQGLQFLIQYYNGEERAKGNILERFSAQQFPDLHSELNLSSLELGDSALYFCASSVGGGGFYNNEQFFGPGTRLTVL.

In its sample, this clone was seen a few times. The V call is TRBV7-9, the J call TRBJ2-7; 9 bases agree with TRBD1. The germline gives CDR1 SEHNR, CDR2 FQNEAQ (reference sequence). V lost 6 bases to trimming and J lost 4 bases; unmatched junction nucleotides: 4. The CDR3 is 13 amino acids. The CDR3 is CASRAGQGYEQYF. The CDR3 DNA reads TGTGCCAGCAGGGCGGGACAGGGTTACGAGCAGTACTTC. The whole variable domain, filled in from reference TRBV7-9 and TRBJ2-7, reads DTGVSQNPRHKITKRGQNVTFRCDPISEHNRLYWYRQTLGQGPEFLTYFQNEAQLEKSRLLSDRFSAERPKGSFSTLEIQRTEQGDSAMYLCASRAGQGYEQYFGPGTRLTVT.

The genes are TRBV4-1 and TRBJ2-5; TRBD1 agrees at 7 bases. The CDR3 contains 15 residues. Germline V lookup: CDR1 MGHRA, CDR2 YSYEKL. Germline trimming cut 4 bases from V and 5 bases from J; bases unmatched to any gene: 10. The CDR3 loop reads CASSLRTGHVETQYF. The DNA of the CDR3 is TGCGCCAGCAGCCTCAGGACAGGACACGTTGAGACCCAGTACTTC.

The chain links TRBV7-8 to TRBJ2-4, with TRBD1 matching over 8 bases. The germline gives CDR1 SGHVS, CDR2 FQNEAQ. With 8 bases clipped from V and 0 bases from J, the junction kept 9 bases outside the gene matches. This CDR3 spans 16 amino acids. The CDR3 sequence is CASASRTGLAKNIQYF. The CDR3 DNA sequence: TGTGCCAGCGCGAGCCGGACAGGGTTAGCCAAAAACATTCAGTACTTC.

This clone was observed a handful of times. The chain uses TRBV6-5 and TRBJ1-4, with TRBD1 identical over 8 bases. Unmatched junction bases numbered 3, after V lost 2 bases and J lost 4 bases. Germline values: CDR1 MNHEY, CDR2 SVGAGI. This CDR3 comprises 15 residues. For the CDR3, the DNA is TGTGCCAGCAGTTACACGACAGGGGATAATGAAAAACTGTTTTTT. This gives the protein CASSYTTGDNEKLFF.

The rearrangement uses TRBV4-3 and TRBJ2-7; the D gene is possibly TRBD2 (7 bases). Trimming shortened V by 1 base and J by 3 bases, and 10 bases separated the two germline ends. The CDR3 covers 14 residues. The germline CDR1 and CDR2 sequences are LGHNA and YSLEER. The chain's CDR3 is CASSQGGGGYEQYF. The CDR3 DNA follows: TGCGCCAGCAGCCAAGGGGGAGGGGGCTACGAGCAGTACTTC.

This chain uses TRBV2 with TRBJ1-4, with D possibly matching TRBD1 (5 bases). CDR1 is SNHLY and CDR2 is FYNNEI in the germline V gene. This CDR3 contains 18 residues. V was pared by 2 bases and J by 4 bases, with 20 bases between. The CDR3 sequence is CASSEKTDFGLVNEKLFF. The CDR3 DNA reads as TGTGCCAGCAGTGAAAAGACAGACTTTGGGCTAGTTAATGAAAAACTGTTTTTT.

J is TRBJ1-6 and V is TRBV15; TRBD1 is a possible D gene (6 bases). Per the germline V gene, CDR1 is LNHNV and CDR2 is YYDKDF (reference sequence). V gave up 0 bases and J gave up 4 bases, with 10 bases separating them. The CDR3 is 16 amino acids. Here the CDR3 reads CATSRDPGQYNSPLHF. The CDR3 region has the DNA TGTGCCACCAGCAGAGATCCGGGACAATATAATTCACCCCTCCACTTT.